Listed below are T cell receptor beta chains from one sample, sequenced in a study of blood T cells in healthy people across ages. In TCRdb, the 5' RACE reads were re-called with MiXCR into one record per CDR3 protein. The sample includes 650,000 to 1,000,000 distinct CDR3 sequences, around 34% of them seen just once. Sequenced sample: blood. Receptors originate from a man aged 18 to 30 in good health. Each CDR3 is given with its conserved first and last residue. Fields, in order: V gene, J gene, CDR3 protein.

V: TRBV4-2
J: TRBJ2-6
CDR3: CASSQYLSGANVLTF

V: TRBV7-8
J: TRBJ2-1
CDR3: CASSGAGVWDEQFF

V: TRBV5-5
J: TRBJ1-4
CDR3: CASSLDPGQNEKLFF

V: TRBV9
J: TRBJ1-2
CDR3: CASSVEDYGYTF

V: TRBV5-1
J: TRBJ1-2
CDR3: CASSPTGTGNCGYTF

V: TRBV5-1
J: TRBJ2-7
CDR3: CASSPAADNYEQYF

V: TRBV12-3/TRBV12-4
J: TRBJ2-3
CDR3: CASNVQGQTSTDTQYF

V: TRBV12-3/TRBV12-4
J: TRBJ2-5
CDR3: CASSPRDTEGETQYF

V: TRBV4-3
J: TRBJ2-7
CDR3: CASSQDPSDRPYEQYF

V: TRBV12-3/TRBV12-4
J: TRBJ2-5
CDR3: CASSLFSGGQETQYF

V: TRBV5-1
J: TRBJ1-1
CDR3: CASSLALSNTEAFF

V: TRBV10-3
J: TRBJ1-1
CDR3: CAISGGEGWNTEAFF

V: TRBV24-1
J: TRBJ2-1
CDR3: CAPLGRGHRTRSYNEQFF

V: TRBV4-1
J: TRBJ2-5
CDR3: CASSQVGLAGETQYF

V: TRBV6-6
J: TRBJ2-1
CDR3: CASSYGDPSSYNEQFF

V: TRBV7-2
J: TRBJ2-1
CDR3: CASSLGMAGDEQFF

V: TRBV15
J: TRBJ1-1
CDR3: CATSRDLGGAGTEAFF

V: TRBV7-8
J: TRBJ2-1
CDR3: CASSGGTALYNEQFF

V: TRBV9
J: TRBJ2-6
CDR3: CASSVARIGSGANVLTF

V: TRBV12-3/TRBV12-4
J: .
CDR3: CASSLLGDYYEQYF

V: TRBV13
J: TRBJ1-4
CDR3: CASSPSEGANEKLFF

V: TRBV7-3
J: TRBJ2-5
CDR3: CASSASGPGEQYF

V: TRBV7-8
J: TRBJ2-3
CDR3: CASSPWRGASTDTQYF

V: TRBV2
J: TRBJ2-5
CDR3: CASTRGAGQETQYF

V: TRBV10-3
J: TRBJ1-4
CDR3: CAISDGPTEKLFF

V: TRBV10-3
J: TRBJ2-1
CDR3: CAISSVGGTKGDDVPEQFF

V: TRBV30
J: TRBJ1-1
CDR3: CAWSRYGGAEAFF

V: TRBV7-8
J: TRBJ2-3
CDR3: CASSLSPVDLQYF

V: TRBV5-4
J: TRBJ2-3
CDR3: CASSLFGAGRDTQYF

V: TRBV7-9
J: TRBJ2-5
CDR3: CASSQNRKQETQYF

V: TRBV2
J: TRBJ2-4
CDR3: CASSELVGAGNIQYF

V: TRBV19
J: TRBJ1-2
CDR3: CASSIGAGNGYTF

V: TRBV7-2
J: TRBJ2-7
CDR3: CASSWTRIYEQYF

V: TRBV10-3
J: TRBJ2-5
CDR3: CAIREGTGLQETRYF

V: TRBV5-1
J: TRBJ2-7
CDR3: CASSSSGLPIHEQYF

V: TRBV29-1
J: TRBJ1-2
CDR3: CSAGGVNYGYTF

V: TRBV10-3
J: TRBJ2-5
CDR3: CAISPGTHQETQYF

V: TRBV6-5
J: TRBJ1-2
CDR3: CASSLTYRDGYTF

V: TRBV20-1
J: TRBJ1-1
CDR3: CSARSGYGTEAFF

V: TRBV7-9
J: TRBJ2-3
CDR3: CASSPTSAIDTQYF

V: TRBV4-3
J: TRBJ2-6
CDR3: CASSQAQGTGANVLTF

V: TRBV7-9
J: TRBJ2-7
CDR3: CASLLGPGLNEQYF

V: TRBV12-3/TRBV12-4
J: TRBJ1-1
CDR3: CASSDSNTEAFF

V: TRBV29-1
J: TRBJ2-5
CDR3: CSVEGGWRDTQETQYF